This T cell receptor beta chain was recovered during a study of radiation and T cells in renal cell carcinoma. Study-level information: Nephrectomy followed 15 Gy stereotactic body radiation by 4 weeks.

Documented time point: baseline pretreatment blood. Treatment noted: 15 Gy SBRT to primary tumor, nephrectomy 4 weeks later. Data came from immunoSEQ multiplex PCR; TCRdb stores just in-frame clones and leaves some out. In the table there are 150,000 or so clones, 88% of which are singletons. Concerning this clone: In the same sample, other DNA sequences code for this CDR3.

The CDR3 is made up of 14 amino acids. The germline V gene has CDR1 SGHNT and CDR2 YYREEE (reference sequence). V was trimmed by 2 bases and J by 1 base, leaving 9 bases between them. Material: blood, obtained from a patient whose treatment included radiotherapy and nephrectomy. The chain joins TRBV5-4 to TRBJ1-1; D gene uncertain. This clonotype originated in a woman in her 70s with renal cell carcinoma. The CDR3: CASSFGLGNTEAFF. The CDR3 DNA reads TGTGCCAGCAGCTTCGGGTTGGGGAACACTGAAGCTTTCTTT. Full variable domain (missing parts from reference TRBV5-4 and TRBJ1-1): ETGVTQSPTHLIKTRGQQVTLRCSSQSGHNTVSWYQQALGQGPQFIFQYYREEENGRGNFPPRFSGLQFPNYSSELNVNALELDDSALYLCASSFGLGNTEAFFGQGTRLTVV.